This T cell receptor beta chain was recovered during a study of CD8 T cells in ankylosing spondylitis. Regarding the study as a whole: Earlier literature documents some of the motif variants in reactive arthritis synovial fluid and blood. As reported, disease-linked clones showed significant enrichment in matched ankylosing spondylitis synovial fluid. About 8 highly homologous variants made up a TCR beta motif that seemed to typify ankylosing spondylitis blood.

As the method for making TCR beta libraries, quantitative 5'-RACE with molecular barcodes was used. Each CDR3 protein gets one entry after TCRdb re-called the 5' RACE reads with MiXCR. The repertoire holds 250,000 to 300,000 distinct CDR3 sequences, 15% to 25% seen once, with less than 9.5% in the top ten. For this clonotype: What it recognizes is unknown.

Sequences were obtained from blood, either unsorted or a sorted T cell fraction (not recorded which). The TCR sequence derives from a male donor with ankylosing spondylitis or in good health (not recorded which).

CDR3 sequence reads: CASSHRQDLNTEAFF. The CDR3 DNA reads as TGTGCCAGCAGCCATCGGCAGGACTTGAACACTGAAGCTTTCTTT. This chain connects TRBV3-1 to TRBJ1-1; no reliable D call. V lost 3 bases and J 0 bases, leaving 11 bases between the germline ends. The length of the CDR3 is 15 residues. Germline V gives CDR1 LGHDT, CDR2 YNNKEL (reference sequence).